The 5 T cell receptor beta chains presented below share a single source sample, sequenced in a study of Graves' ophthalmopathy and Graves' hyperthyroidism. Transcripts of RNA were the source for amplifying TCR beta CDR3 regions. HTBI-primed RT-PCR formed the first round, and a multiplex PCR formed the second. In TCRdb, the multiplex PCR reads were re-called with MiXCR into one record per CDR3 protein. The sample consists of a few hundred thousand distinct CDR3 sequences, approximately 15% of them appearing once. Sequenced material: peripheral blood. Source of these receptors: a woman aged 18-29 years with stable Graves' hyperthyroidism.

At least ten counts were recorded for this clonotype. The rearrangement joins TRBV12-3 or TRBV12-4 to TRBJ1-2; 10 positions match TRBD1. V lost 6 bases, J lost 6 bases, and 7 bases stayed unmatched. This CDR3 has 14 amino acids. CDR3 protein: CASRRGQGSDGYTF. In DNA form, the CDR3 reads TGTGCCAGCAGGCGGGGACAGGGGTCTGATGGCTACACCTTC.

This clonotype was detected ten times or more. A single base separates this from a much larger clone, so it may be a read error. The J gene is TRBJ2-3, the V gene TRBV24-1; TRBD1 matches 8 bases. This CDR3 is built from 14 residues. CDR1 and CDR2 (germline): KGHDR, SFDVKD. V gave up 3 bases and J gave up 11 bases; unmatched junction bases: 9. The CDR3 spells CATSDRDRGVKQYF. The DNA for the CDR3 is TGTGCCACCAGTGATCGTGACAGGGGCGTTAAGCAGTATTTT.

This clonotype was recorded many times. The rearrangement links TRBV5-1 to TRBJ1-2, with TRBD1 identical over 7 bases. J gave up 7 bases and V 0 bases, and 3 bases lay outside the gene matches. The CDR3 is made up of 13 amino acids. CDR1 and CDR2 (germline): SGHRS, YFSETQ. The CDR3 reads CASSLEAGGGYTF. The CDR3 nucleotides are TGCGCCAGCAGCTTGGAAGCAGGGGGTGGCTACACCTTC.

The rearrangement links TRBV7-2 to TRBJ2-5; 12 nucleotides agree with TRBD1. V gave up 2 bases and J gave up 6 bases; unmatched junction bases: 4. This CDR3 comprises 15 residues. From germline, CDR1 is SGHTA and CDR2 FQGNSA. In DNA, the CDR3 is TGTGCCAGCAGCTTATTGGGACAGGGGGCGAAGACCCAGTACTTC. Its translation is CASSLLGQGAKTQYF.

In this sample, this clonotype turned up many times. The chain employs TRBV27 and TRBJ2-7, with D perhaps being TRBD1 or TRBD2 (6 bases each). The CDR3 sequence is 15 residues long. CDR1 is MNHEY and CDR2 is SMNVEV in the germline V gene (reference sequence). Trimming cost V 4 bases and J 2 bases, with 15 bases left between them. Here the CDR3 DNA reads TGTGCCAGCAGTTACGGGGGCTTTCCCACCTACGAGCAGTACTTC. Its protein is CASSYGGFPTYEQYF.